One sample yielded the 20 T cell receptor beta chains listed below, sequenced in a study of graft-versus-host responses after intestinal transplantation. The antigens of these receptors remain unknown. The data were produced by immunoSEQ multiplex PCR, yet TCRdb's version contains in-frame clones alone and is incomplete. The data show more than 70,000 clones, with approximately 87% seen just once and approximately 0.11% held by the top ten. Sequenced material: unstimulated CD4+ T cells sorted from spleen or lymph node cells, taken before intestinal transplant. These receptors came from a human donor who received an intestinal transplant.

In DNA, the CDR3 is TGTGCCAGCAGCATTAGCGGGGGGGCGTACGAGACCCAGTACTTC. Residues: CASSISGGAYETQYF. The chain joins TRBV9 to TRBJ2-5; the match to TRBD2 covers 11 bases. CDR3 size: 15 residues. Looked up from germline, CDR1 is SGDLS and CDR2 is YYNGEE. V trimming: 4 bases; J trimming: 5 bases; junction bases outside the gene matches: 7.

The rearrangement joins TRBV10-2 to TRBJ2-5; D is unresolved. V lost 4 bases to trimming and J lost 5 bases, with 8 bases between them. Germline lookup yields CDR1 WSHSY and CDR2 SAAADI. The CDR3 is 12 amino acids. The CDR3 region is CASSGSLETQYF. The CDR3 region has the DNA TGCGCCAGCAGTGGGAGCCTGGAGACCCAGTACTTC.

This rearrangement joins TRBV19 to TRBJ1-2; D gene uncertain. CDR1 and CDR2 from the germline V gene are LNHDA and SQIVND (reference sequence). The CDR3 is 12 amino acids. Trimming took off 7 bases at V and 2 bases at J, with 8 bases between the two ends. CDR3 amino acids: CASMGGNYGYTF. The CDR3 DNA is TGTGCCAGTATGGGCGGGAACTATGGCTACACCTTC. The whole variable domain, remainder taken from reference TRBV19 and TRBJ1-2, is DGGITQSPKYLFRKEGQNVTLSCEQNLNHDAMYWYRQDPGQGLRLIYYSQIVNDFQKGDIAEGYSVSREKKESFPLTVTSAQKNPTAFYLCASMGGNYGYTFGSGTRLTVV.

This clone was recorded once. The gene calls are TRBV6-5 and TRBJ2-7; D is unclear. The CDR3 contains 14 residues. CDR1 is MNHEY, CDR2 SVGAGI, per germline. V dropped 0 bases and J dropped 1 base, with 7 bases sitting between them. CDR3 amino acids: CASSYSPDSYEQYF. The DNA for the CDR3 is TGTGCCAGCAGTTACTCTCCAGATTCCTACGAGCAGTACTTC.

V is TRBV5-1 and J is TRBJ2-6, with D perhaps matching TRBD2 (6 bases). Germline loops: CDR1 SGHRS, CDR2 YFSETQ. The CDR3 consists of 18 residues. Trimming cost V 0 bases and J 1 base, with 14 bases left between them. The CDR3 is CASSLGAGRRSGANVLTF. In DNA form, the CDR3 reads TGCGCCAGCAGCTTGGGGGCAGGGAGGCGGTCTGGGGCCAACGTCCTGACTTTC.

The chain joins TRBV4-1 to TRBJ1-2, with a tentative D call TRBD1 (5 bases). CDR3 length equals 14 residues. V lost 1 base and J 4 bases, leaving 10 bases between the germline ends. Germline CDR1 MGHRA, CDR2 YSYEKL. The DNA for the CDR3 is TGCGCCAGCAGCCAAGTGGGGGGGGGCTATGGCTACACCTTC. Translation gives CASSQVGGGYGYTF.

The chain has TRBV5-4 and TRBJ2-7; no clear D. V was pared by 0 bases and J by 0 bases, with 10 bases between. From germline, CDR1 is SGHNT and CDR2 YYREEE (reference sequence). The CDR3 consists of 15 residues. CDR3 DNA: TGTGCCAGCAGCTTGGGTTCAGGAAGCTCCTACGAGCAGTACTTC. Protein sequence: CASSLGSGSSYEQYF.

This chain joins TRBV7-9 and TRBJ2-5; no definite D call. The length of the CDR3 is 14 residues. Per germline, CDR1 SEHNR and CDR2 FQNEAQ (reference sequence). V lost 5 bases, J lost 3 bases, and 13 bases lay in between. The chain's CDR3 is CASSLRLPKETQYF. DNA of the CDR3: TGTGCCAGCAGCCTACGACTGCCTAAAGAGACCCAGTACTTC.

This clone was picked up a small number of times. This sequence joins TRBV27 and TRBJ2-7, with no clear D. Germline values: CDR1 MNHEY, CDR2 SMNVEV (reference sequence). This CDR3 spans 13 amino acids. Trimming removed 3 bases at V and 2 bases at J, with 8 bases between. CDR3 sequence: CASSLTRTYEQYF. In DNA, the CDR3 is TGTGCCAGCAGTTTGACGAGGACCTACGAGCAGTACTTC.

The V call is TRBV18, the J call TRBJ2-7; TRBD1 aligns across 10 bases. J lost 5 bases, V lost 4 bases, and 2 bases had no gene match. Germline CDR1 reads KGHSH; CDR2 reads LQKENI. The length of the CDR3 is 13 residues. The CDR3 here is CASSLGTGDEQYF. The CDR3 DNA reads as TGTGCCAGCTCACTGGGGACAGGGGACGAGCAGTACTTC.

V is TRBV10-3 and J is TRBJ1-2; 7 nucleotides line up with TRBD1. This CDR3 is built from 13 residues. The V segment lost 2 bases and the J segment 4 bases; nucleotides outside the gene matches: 1. Germline V gene lookup returns CDR1 ENHRY and CDR2 SYGVKD. The CDR3 DNA sequence: TGTGCCATCAGTGAGGGGGACAGCTATGGCTACACCTTC. Encoded protein: CAISEGDSYGYTF.

The DNA for the CDR3 is TGTGCCAGCAGTGTAGCGGGGGGGGCAGATACGCAGTATTTT. This encodes CASSVAGGADTQYF. The V call is TRBV6-1, the J call TRBJ2-3, with 11 bases matching TRBD2. This CDR3 contains 14 residues. Germline V gene data show CDR1 as MNHNS and CDR2 as SASEGT. V lost 4 bases, J lost 4 bases, and 1 base stayed unmatched.

This clone was detected once. The chain joins TRBV7-3 to TRBJ1-1, with a possible D match to TRBD1 (6 bases). CDR3 length: 13 residues. CDR1 SGHTA and CDR2 FQGTGA come from the germline V gene. V was clipped by 10 bases and J by 0 bases, with 12 bases between them. The DNA of the CDR3 is TGTGCCACTGAGAACAGGGTGAACACTGAAGCTTTCTTT. This translates into CATENRVNTEAFF.

This chain uses TRBV18 with TRBJ1-1; 8 nucleotides match TRBD1. This CDR3 has 16 amino acids. Germline loops: CDR1 KGHSH, CDR2 LQKENI. V shed 2 bases and J 1 base; nucleotides not matched to a gene: 6. The CDR3 is CASSPSRTGTNTEAFF. CDR3 DNA: TGTGCCAGCTCACCATCACGGACAGGGACGAACACTGAAGCTTTCTTT.

V and J are TRBV6-5 and TRBJ1-1, with no clear D. The germline V gene encodes CDR1 MNHEY and CDR2 SVGAGI. The CDR3 consists of 12 residues. V was trimmed by 6 bases and J by 1 base, leaving 6 bases between them. CDR3 loop: CASREGNTEAFF. CDR3 coding DNA: TGTGCCAGCAGGGAGGGGAACACTGAAGCTTTCTTT.

This chain links TRBV5-1 with TRBJ1-3; perhaps TRBD1 as D (5 bases). The CDR3 extends over 15 amino acids. V was shortened by 1 base and J by 2 bases, with 10 bases between the two germline ends. CDR1 SGHRS and CDR2 YFSETQ come from the germline V gene. The CDR3 DNA sequence: TGCGCCAGCAGCTTGAATTTAGGGGCTGGAAACACCATATATTTT. Amino acids: CASSLNLGAGNTIYF. The full variable domain, rest sourced from reference TRBV5-1 and TRBJ1-3, is KAGVTQTPRYLIKTRGQQVTLSCSPISGHRSVSWYQQTPGQGLQFLFEYFSETQRNKGNFPGRFSGRQFSNSRSEMNVSTLELGDSALYLCASSLNLGAGNTIYFGEGSWLTVV.

The chain has TRBV19 and TRBJ1-4; 7 nucleotides match TRBD1. The trim removed 5 bases at V and 2 bases at J, leaving 11 bases unmatched. Germline values: CDR1 LNHDA, CDR2 SQIVND (reference sequence). The CDR3 contains 17 residues. The CDR3 DNA is TGTGCCAGTAGTCCGTCGGGCAGGGGGACGACTAATGAAAAACTGTTTTTT. Its protein product is CASSPSGRGTTNEKLFF.

The count of this clone is one. The chain is built from TRBV7-9 and TRBJ2-7; weak D call: TRBD1 (6 bases). The CDR3 sequence is 15 residues long. CDR1 SEHNR and CDR2 FQNEAQ come from the germline V gene (reference sequence). V was cut by 5 bases and J by 2 bases, with 16 bases left in between. CDR3 sequence (DNA): TGTGCCAGCAGCCCAAGGACAGCGCTAACCTACGAGCAGTACTTC. Its translation: CASSPRTALTYEQYF.

The chain recombines TRBV4-1 with TRBJ1-2; 7 positions agree with TRBD1. J lost 3 bases, V lost 3 bases, and 4 bases had no gene match. The germline gives CDR1 MGHRA, CDR2 YSYEKL. This CDR3 comprises 14 residues. CDR3 sequence reads: CASSQGQRYYGYTF. CDR3 bases: TGCGCCAGCAGCCAGGGACAGCGATACTATGGCTACACCTTC.

The V gene is TRBV5-4, the J gene TRBJ1-6; D is possibly TRBD1 (6 bases). The CDR3 is 17 residues long. Per the germline V gene, CDR1 is SGHNT and CDR2 is YYREEE (reference sequence). Trimming cost V 4 bases and J 1 base, with 15 bases left between them. CDR3 sequence: CASSETRGRSYNSPLHF. CDR3 bases: TGTGCCAGCAGCGAGACCAGGGGAAGGTCCTATAATTCACCCCTCCACTTT.